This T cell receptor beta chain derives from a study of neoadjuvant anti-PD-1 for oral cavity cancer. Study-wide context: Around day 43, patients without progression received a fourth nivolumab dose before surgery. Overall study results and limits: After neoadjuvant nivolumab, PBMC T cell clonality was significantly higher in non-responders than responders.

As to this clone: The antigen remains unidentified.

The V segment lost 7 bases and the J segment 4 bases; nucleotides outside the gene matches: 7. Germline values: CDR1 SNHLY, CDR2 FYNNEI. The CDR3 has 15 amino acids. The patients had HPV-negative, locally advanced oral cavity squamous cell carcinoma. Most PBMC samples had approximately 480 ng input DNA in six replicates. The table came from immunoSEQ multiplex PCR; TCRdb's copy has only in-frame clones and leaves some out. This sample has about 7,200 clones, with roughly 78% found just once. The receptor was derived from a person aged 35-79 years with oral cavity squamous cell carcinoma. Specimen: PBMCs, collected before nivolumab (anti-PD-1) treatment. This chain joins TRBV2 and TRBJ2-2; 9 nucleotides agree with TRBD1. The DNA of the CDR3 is TGTGCCAGCATTACCGGGACAGGGACCACCGGGGAGCTGTTTTTT. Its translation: CASITGTGTTGELFF.